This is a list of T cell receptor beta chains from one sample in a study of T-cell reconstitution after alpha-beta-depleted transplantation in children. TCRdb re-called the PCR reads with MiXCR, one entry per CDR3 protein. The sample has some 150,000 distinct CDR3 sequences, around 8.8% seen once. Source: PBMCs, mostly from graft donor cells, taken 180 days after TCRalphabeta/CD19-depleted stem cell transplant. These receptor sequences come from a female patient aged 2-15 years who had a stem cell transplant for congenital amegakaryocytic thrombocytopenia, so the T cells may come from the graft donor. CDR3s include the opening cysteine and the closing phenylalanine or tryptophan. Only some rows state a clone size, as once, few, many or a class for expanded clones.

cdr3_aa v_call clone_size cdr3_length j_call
CASNPIRGEGNSPLHF TRBV28 NA 16 TRBJ1-6
CSPSSSYNEQFF TRBV20-1 many 12 TRBJ2-1
CASSDPGAYNTEAFF TRBV6-1 many 15 TRBJ1-1
CSARLREGFHTQYF TRBV20-1 NA 14 TRBJ2-3
CASTSGGGSTDTQYF TRBV6-2/TRBV6-3 NA 15 TRBJ2-3
CASSPPLGKDETQYF TRBV5-6 many 15 TRBJ2-5
CASSSTSGNEKLFF TRBV12-3/TRBV12-4 many 14 TRBJ1-4
CASSRGDPGELFF TRBV7-9 many 13 TRBJ2-2
CASSRRLGGELFF TRBV7-2 medium-sized 13 TRBJ2-2
CASSPTGRPDTQYF TRBV12-3/TRBV12-4 many 14 TRBJ2-3
CASSYERDPVGHQSLSYEQYF TRBV7-8 NA 21 TRBJ2-7
CASSFRVFRPAYRDNYGYTF TRBV28 many 20 TRBJ1-2
CASSQGQGTGELFF TRBV5-1 many 14 TRBJ2-2
CATSRDWTGPTEAFF TRBV15 many 15 TRBJ1-1
CCASSPGDRKSYEQYF TRBV20-1 NA 16 TRBJ2-7
CASSYSFLPDTQYF TRBV6-5 few 14 TRBJ2-3
CAIGGDRESPLHF TRBV10-3 many 13 TRBJ1-6
CASSRQGRNTEAFF TRBV12-3/TRBV12-4 NA 14 TRBJ1-1
CSAFPRGYTF TRBV20-1 NA 10 TRBJ1-2
CASSRDRGQETQYF TRBV18 few 14 TRBJ2-5
CASSPGTGEDYSNQPQHF TRBV3-1 few 18 TRBJ1-5
CASRVDRGGADTQYF TRBV2 many 15 TRBJ2-3
CATSRGPPPINEQFF TRBV15 many 15 TRBJ2-1
CASSDPSGSGTQYF TRBV5-1 NA 14 TRBJ2-5
CASSLAGTANTEAFF TRBV12-3/TRBV12-4 many 15 TRBJ1-1
CAISESKVAGGNEQFF TRBV10-3 many 16 TRBJ2-1
CASSPQAALGETQYF TRBV18 NA 15 TRBJ2-5
CASSPRPTVGAGDEQYF TRBV5-1 few 17 TRBJ2-7
CASRPRTGGTEAFF TRBV28 few 14 TRBJ1-1
CAISDSGTSGIYNEQFF TRBV10-3 many 17 TRBJ2-1
CASSLRLGIYEQYF TRBV5-1 many 14 TRBJ2-7
CASSLDRANYGYTF TRBV5-1 many 14 TRBJ1-2
CASSYRLTDSQRSYEQYF TRBV28 many 18 TRBJ2-7
CSASGSVDTQYF TRBV20-1 many 12 TRBJ2-3
CASSLEGRVYGYTF TRBV12-3/TRBV12-4 many 14 TRBJ1-2
CSVEGGTRSTDTQYF TRBV29-1 many 15 TRBJ2-3
CASSNRYSGIMSYEQYF TRBV4-3 few 17 TRBJ2-7